This TCR beta chain appears in the sequencing data of a study of blood T cell repertoires in COVID-19. Study in general: Samples came from the United States, Italy and Spain, spanning acute and convalescent COVID-19. T cells, B-cell-depleted T cells, or PBMCs supplied cDNA or gDNA.

The germline CDR1 and CDR2 sequences are SGHTA and FQGTGA. This CDR3 region has 14 residues. V dropped 5 bases and J dropped 10 bases, with 18 bases sitting between them. Per the original methods: Reference gene primer amplification gave nucleated cell count estimates. Measured with immunoSEQ multiplex PCR; TCRdb has only the in-frame clones, and not every one. That table is the source of V, J and clone size, and D and trimming were worked out from the DNA. The table lists about 360,000 clones, around 87% of them singletons, with 3% in the top ten. The sample consisted of peripheral blood. V usage is TRBV7-3 and J usage is TRBJ2-1; D might be TRBD2 (5 bases). This receptor was taken from a human donor in a cohort sampled during active COVID-19. CDR3 DNA sequence: TGTGCCAGCAGCCCCTCGGGCCAGCGGTGGGAGCAGTTCTTC. Encoded protein: CASSPSGQRWEQFF.